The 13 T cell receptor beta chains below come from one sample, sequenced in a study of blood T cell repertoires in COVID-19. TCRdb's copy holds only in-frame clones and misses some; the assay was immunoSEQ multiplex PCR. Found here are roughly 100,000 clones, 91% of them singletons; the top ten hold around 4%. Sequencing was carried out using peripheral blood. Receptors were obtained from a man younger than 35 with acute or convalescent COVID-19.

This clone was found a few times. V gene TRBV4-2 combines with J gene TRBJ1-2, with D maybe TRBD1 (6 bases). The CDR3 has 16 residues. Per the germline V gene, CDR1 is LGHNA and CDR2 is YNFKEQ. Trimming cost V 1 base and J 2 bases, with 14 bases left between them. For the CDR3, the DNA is TGTGCCAGCAGCCAAGGTGGGGTGGGGGCGAACTATGGCTACACCTTC. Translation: CASSQGGVGANYGYTF.

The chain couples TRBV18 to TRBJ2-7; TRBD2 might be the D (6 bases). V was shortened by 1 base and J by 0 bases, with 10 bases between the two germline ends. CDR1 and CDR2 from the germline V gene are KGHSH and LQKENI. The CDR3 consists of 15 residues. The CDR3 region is CASSPQGGLSYEQYF. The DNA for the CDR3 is TGTGCCAGCTCACCACAGGGAGGACTCTCCTACGAGCAGTACTTC.

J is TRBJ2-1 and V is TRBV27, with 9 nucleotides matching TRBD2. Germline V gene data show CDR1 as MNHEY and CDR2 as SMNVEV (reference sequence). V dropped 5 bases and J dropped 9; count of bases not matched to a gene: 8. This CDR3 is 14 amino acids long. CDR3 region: CASSGVAGAGEQFF. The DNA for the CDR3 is TGTGCCAGCAGTGGAGTAGCGGGAGCCGGTGAGCAGTTCTTC.

The DNA for the CDR3 is TGTGCCAGCAGCTTATCCGACCCGGGACTAGCGGTCCCCGGGGAGCTGTTTTTT. Amino acids: CASSLSDPGLAVPGELFF. The chain combines TRBV11-2 with TRBJ2-2, with 11 nucleotides matching TRBD2. The germline V gene has CDR1 SGHAT and CDR2 FQNNGV. This CDR3 contains 18 residues. The junction had 11 bases not matched to a gene; V was cut back by 2 bases and J by 6 bases.

CDR3 in amino acids: CASSSSQGANEKLFF. The CDR3 nucleotides read TGCGCCAGCAGCTCGTCCCAGGGCGCTAATGAAAAACTGTTTTTT. The chain employs TRBV5-1 and TRBJ1-4; TRBD1 might be the D (5 bases). Germline V gene data show CDR1 as SGHRS and CDR2 as YFSETQ. The ends were cut back, 3 bases at V and 3 bases at J, with 12 bases in the middle. The CDR3 consists of 15 residues.

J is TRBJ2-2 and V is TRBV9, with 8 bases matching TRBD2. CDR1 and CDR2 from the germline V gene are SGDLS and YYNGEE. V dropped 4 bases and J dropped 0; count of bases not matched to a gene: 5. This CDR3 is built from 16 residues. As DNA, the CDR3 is TGTGCCAGCAGCCCCGGAGCGGGAGCGAACACCGGGGAGCTGTTTTTT. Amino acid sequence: CASSPGAGANTGELFF.

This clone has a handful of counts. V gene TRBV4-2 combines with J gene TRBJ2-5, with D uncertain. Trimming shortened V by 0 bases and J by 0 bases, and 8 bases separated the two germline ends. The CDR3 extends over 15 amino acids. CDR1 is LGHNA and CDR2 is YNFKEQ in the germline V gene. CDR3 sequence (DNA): TGTGCCAGCAGCCAAGACGCAGGCAACCAAGAGACCCAGTACTTC. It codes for CASSQDAGNQETQYF.

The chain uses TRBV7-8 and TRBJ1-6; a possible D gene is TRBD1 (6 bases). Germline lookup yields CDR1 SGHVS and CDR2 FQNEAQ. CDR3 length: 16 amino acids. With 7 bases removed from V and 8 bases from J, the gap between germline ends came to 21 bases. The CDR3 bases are TGTGCCAGCACCCAAGCCAGGGGCCCCCTATATTCACCCCTCCACTTT. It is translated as CASTQARGPLYSPLHF.

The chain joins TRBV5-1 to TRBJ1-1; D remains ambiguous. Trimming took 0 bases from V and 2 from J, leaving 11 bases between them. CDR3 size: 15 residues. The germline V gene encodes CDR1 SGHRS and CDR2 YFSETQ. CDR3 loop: CASSLVSGSNTEAFF. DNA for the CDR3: TGCGCCAGCAGCTTGGTCTCGGGGTCCAACACTGAAGCTTTCTTT.

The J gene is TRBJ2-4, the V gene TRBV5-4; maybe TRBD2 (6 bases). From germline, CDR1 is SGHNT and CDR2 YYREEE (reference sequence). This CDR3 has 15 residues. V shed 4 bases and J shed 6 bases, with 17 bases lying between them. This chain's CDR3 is CASSVTGLQGNIQYF. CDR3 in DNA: TGTGCCAGCAGCGTAACGGGACTCCAAGGAAACATTCAGTACTTC.

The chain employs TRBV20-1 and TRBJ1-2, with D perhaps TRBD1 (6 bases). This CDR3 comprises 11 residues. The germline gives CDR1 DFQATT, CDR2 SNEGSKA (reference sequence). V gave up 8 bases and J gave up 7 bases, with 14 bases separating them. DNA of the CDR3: TGCAGTAGTCCTATAGGGGGTGGCTACACCTTC. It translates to CSSPIGGGYTF.

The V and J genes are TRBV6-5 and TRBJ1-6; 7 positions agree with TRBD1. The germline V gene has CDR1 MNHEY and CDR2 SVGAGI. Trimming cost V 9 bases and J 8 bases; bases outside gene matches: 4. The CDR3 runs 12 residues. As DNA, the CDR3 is TGTGCCAGTCGGGACAGAGATTCACCCCTCCACTTT. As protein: CASRDRDSPLHF.

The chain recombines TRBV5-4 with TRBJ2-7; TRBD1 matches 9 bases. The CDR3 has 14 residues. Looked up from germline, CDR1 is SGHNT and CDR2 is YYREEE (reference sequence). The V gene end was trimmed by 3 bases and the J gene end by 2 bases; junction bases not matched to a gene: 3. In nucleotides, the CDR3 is TGTGCCAGCAGCTCCCGGGACAGGGCCTACGAGCAGTACTTC. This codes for CASSSRDRAYEQYF. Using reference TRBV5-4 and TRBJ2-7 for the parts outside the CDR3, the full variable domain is ETGVTQSPTHLIKTRGQQVTLRCSSQSGHNTVSWYQQALGQGPQFIFQYYREEENGRGNFPPRFSGLQFPNYSSELNVNALELDDSALYLCASSSRDRAYEQYFGPGTRLTVT.